The 27 T cell receptor beta chains in this list originate from one sample, sequenced in a study of blood T cell repertoires in COVID-19. Sequencing used immunoSEQ multiplex PCR; TCRdb keeps in-frame clones, though not all of them. The data contain around 9,800 clones, roughly 87% of them seen just once; the ten biggest clones take up under 30%. The source material was peripheral blood. Receptors were obtained from a man younger than 40 with active or convalescent COVID-19.

The V and J genes are TRBV4-1 and TRBJ1-1, with TRBD1 identical over 8 bases. The CDR3 runs 14 residues. Per the germline V gene, CDR1 is MGHRA and CDR2 is YSYEKL. V was clipped by 1 base and J by 4 bases; unmatched bases: 2. CDR3 protein: CASSQAQGGTEAFF. The CDR3 bases are TGCGCCAGCAGCCAAGCACAGGGGGGCACTGAAGCTTTCTTT.

The chain combines TRBV19 with TRBJ2-3; 11 bases map to TRBD2. This CDR3 comprises 15 residues. The germline CDR1 and CDR2 sequences are LNHDA and SQIVND (reference sequence). V dropped 3 bases and J dropped 4; count of bases not matched to a gene: 3. The CDR3 sequence: CASSMIAGGSDTQYF. CDR3 DNA sequence: TGTGCCAGTAGTATGATAGCGGGGGGGTCAGATACGCAGTATTTT. The variable domain in full, with the rest retrieved from reference TRBV19 and TRBJ2-3, is DGGITQSPKYLFRKEGQNVTLSCEQNLNHDAMYWYRQDPGQGLRLIYYSQIVNDFQKGDIAEGYSVSREKKESFPLTVTSAQKNPTAFYLCASSMIAGGSDTQYFGPGTRLTVL.

The chain is built from TRBV6-1 and TRBJ2-1; perhaps TRBD2 as D (7 bases). Germline-derived CDR1 and CDR2 are MNHNS and SASEGT. With 4 bases removed from V and 10 bases from J, the gap between germline ends came to 23 bases. This CDR3 is 16 amino acids long. CDR3 DNA sequence: TGTGCCAGCAGTGGAAGAAATCGGGGGGCCGGGGTGGAGCAGTTCTTC. Translation gives CASSGRNRGAGVEQFF.

The chain combines TRBV3-1 (or the pseudogene TRBV3-2) with TRBJ2-1; maybe TRBD2 (6 bases). Germline lookup yields CDR1 LGHDT and CDR2 YNNKEL (reference sequence). There are 14 residues in the CDR3. The V end lost 2 bases, the J end lost 2 bases, and 7 bases lay between the germline ends. The CDR3 loop is CASSQPGAYNEQFF. The CDR3 DNA reads as TGTGCCAGCAGCCAACCGGGGGCCTACAATGAGCAGTTCTTC.

This clone was counted a single time. The J gene is TRBJ1-1, the V gene TRBV2; 9 nucleotides agree with TRBD1. Trimming at V came to 6 bases and at J to 7 bases, leaving 6 bases not matched to a gene. Per the germline V gene, CDR1 is SNHLY and CDR2 is FYNNEI. The CDR3 has 13 residues. Here the CDR3 reads CASRTDRGYEAFF. The CDR3 DNA sequence: TGTGCCAGCAGGACGGACAGGGGCTATGAAGCTTTCTTT.

The chain links TRBV9 to TRBJ2-1, with TRBD2 matching 9 bases. Germline V gene lookup returns CDR1 SGDLS and CDR2 YYNGEE. V lost 4 bases and J lost 10; bases outside the gene matches: 3. This CDR3 is 12 amino acids long. The CDR3 loop is CASSLAGSEQFF. In DNA form, the CDR3 reads TGTGCCAGCAGCCTAGCGGGGAGCGAGCAGTTCTTC. Drawing the rest from reference TRBV9 and TRBJ2-1, the complete variable domain is DSGVTQTPKHLITATGQRVTLRCSPRSGDLSVYWYQQSLDQGLQFLIQYYNGEERAKGNILERFSAQQFPDLHSELNLSSLELGDSALYFCASSLAGSEQFFGPGTRLTVL.

The chain recombines TRBV18 with TRBJ2-1; D is perhaps TRBD2 (6 bases). V dropped 3 bases and J dropped 9 bases, with 12 bases sitting between them. This CDR3 comprises 13 residues. Per the germline V gene, CDR1 is KGHSH and CDR2 is LQKENI. This CDR3 is CASSPNPAGEQFF. CDR3 in DNA: TGTGCCAGCTCACCTAACCCAGCGGGTGAGCAGTTCTTC.

The rearrangement uses TRBV19 and TRBJ1-1; a possible D gene is TRBD1 (6 bases). The CDR3 loop spans 12 amino acids. CDR1 is LNHDA and CDR2 is SQIVND in the germline V gene (reference sequence). V was cut by 7 bases and J by 8 bases, with 14 bases left in between. The chain's CDR3 is CASKFRGAEAFF. The CDR3 DNA reads as TGTGCCAGTAAATTTCGGGGGGCGGAAGCTTTCTTT.

Sample share makes this clone medium-sized. CDR3 region: CASSDSMASGNEQFF. CDR3 nucleotides: TGTGCCAGCAGTGACTCGATGGCATCGGGCAATGAGCAGTTCTTC. The J gene is TRBJ2-1, the V gene TRBV6-4; D remains unclear. This CDR3 is built from 15 residues. Trimming left V 0 bases short and J 6 bases short, with 12 bases between. The V gene's germline CDR1 is MRHNA and CDR2 SNTAGT.

The chain recombines TRBV19 with TRBJ2-7; perhaps TRBD1 as D (6 bases). The CDR3 is made up of 14 amino acids. The V gene's germline CDR1 is LNHDA and CDR2 SQIVND (reference sequence). V was cut by 2 bases and J by 6 bases, with 14 bases left in between. The CDR3 region is CASSINWDKSEQYF. Here the CDR3 DNA reads TGTGCCAGTAGTATAAATTGGGACAAGTCCGAGCAGTACTTC.

This clone is a singleton in its sample. This chain uses TRBV3-1 (or the pseudogene TRBV3-2) with TRBJ2-1, with 9 bases that match TRBD2. This CDR3 has 15 residues. Germline values: CDR1 LGHDT, CDR2 YNNKEL (reference sequence). V trimming: 2 bases; J trimming: 8 bases; junction bases outside the gene matches: 7. CDR3 in DNA: TGTGCCAGCAGCCAAAGAGCGGGGGGCGGGGATGAGCAGTTCTTC. Encoded protein: CASSQRAGGGDEQFF.

The chain is built from TRBV19 and TRBJ2-6, with 7 bases that match TRBD1. V trimming: 4 bases; J trimming: 1 base; junction bases outside the gene matches: 10. Germline V gives CDR1 LNHDA, CDR2 SQIVND (reference sequence). This CDR3 region has 18 residues. The CDR3 nucleotides read TGTGCCAGTAGTACCCGGGACAGTAGCTCTTCTGGGGCCAACGTCCTGACTTTC. This translates into CASSTRDSSSSGANVLTF.

Regarding this clone: An end of the junction does not agree with germline; a read error may underlie this. The V gene is TRBV3-1 (or the pseudogene TRBV3-2), the J gene TRBJ2-5; tentative D call: TRBD1 (5 bases). Germline V lookup: CDR1 LGHDT, CDR2 YNNKEL (reference sequence). The CDR3 consists of 14 residues. The CDR3 loop is CASSRLGPQESQYF. The CDR3 DNA follows: TGTGCCAGCAGCCGCCTGGGGCCTCAAGAGTCCCAGTACTTC.

The V call is TRBV18, the J call TRBJ2-1; no definite D call. Trimming pared 0 bases from V and 7 bases from J, leaving 7 bases between. Per the germline V gene, CDR1 is KGHSH and CDR2 is LQKENI. The CDR3 has 13 residues. The DNA of the CDR3 is TGTGCCAGCTCACCACCGGAGCAGAATGAGCAGTTCTTC. This codes for CASSPPEQNEQFF.

This clone came up a few times. The chain employs TRBV6-5 and TRBJ2-4; D is perhaps TRBD1 (6 bases). CDR3 length: 13 residues. V lost 10 bases, J lost 2 bases, and 12 bases lay in between. Germline V CDR1 and CDR2: MNHEY, SVGAGI. Here the CDR3 reads CAIPQGTKNIQYF. DNA for the CDR3: TGTGCCATCCCACAGGGCACCAAAAACATTCAGTACTTC.

This clone was detected only once. The J gene is TRBJ2-5, the V gene TRBV7-6; TRBD1 matches at 8 bases. Trimming removed 5 bases from V and 5 bases from J; junction bases left unmatched: 10. From germline, CDR1 is SGHVS and CDR2 FNYEAQ. CDR3 length equals 15 residues. The CDR3 protein is CASSPWTGSLETQYF. CDR3 nucleotides: TGTGCCAGCAGCCCGTGGACAGGGTCACTCGAGACCCAGTACTTC.

V is TRBV19 and J is TRBJ2-2; 7 nucleotides match TRBD1. CDR3 size: 14 residues. Germline V gene data show CDR1 as LNHDA and CDR2 as SQIVND (reference sequence). V trimming: 7 bases; J trimming: 3 bases; junction bases outside the gene matches: 5. The CDR3 bases are TGTGCCAGTACCAGAGACAGGGACACCGGGGAGCTGTTTTTT. Translation: CASTRDRDTGELFF.

The J gene is TRBJ2-3, the V gene TRBV19; perhaps TRBD1 as D (8 bases). Germline CDR1 reads LNHDA; CDR2 reads SQIVND (reference sequence). CDR3 length: 15 residues. The ends were cut back, 5 bases at V and 3 bases at J, with 15 bases in the middle. The CDR3 region is CASSQQGGRTDTQYF. DNA of the CDR3: TGTGCCAGTAGTCAACAGGGGGGGAGGACAGATACGCAGTATTTT.

The rearrangement joins TRBV6-5 to TRBJ1-5; D uncertain. Per the germline V gene, CDR1 is MNHEY and CDR2 is SVGAGI. The germline V and J ends were trimmed by 3 bases and 3 bases, with 6 bases remaining between them. The CDR3 sequence is 13 residues long. The CDR3 protein is CASSYRFNQPQHF. In nucleotides, the CDR3 is TGTGCCAGCAGTTATCGGTTCAATCAGCCCCAGCATTTT.

The V and J genes are TRBV7-3 and TRBJ2-3, with TRBD1 matching 9 bases. Germline CDR1 is SGHTA and CDR2 is FQGTGA. This CDR3 region has 15 residues. With V trimmed by 1 base and J by 4 bases, 3 bases remained unmatched. CDR3 sequence reads: CASSLSGQGPDTQYF. The CDR3 bases are TGTGCCAGCAGCTTAAGCGGACAGGGGCCAGATACGCAGTATTTT.

This clone was counted once. The genes are TRBV27 and TRBJ2-1, with 9 nucleotides matching TRBD1. The CDR3 consists of 16 residues. The germline gives CDR1 MNHEY, CDR2 SMNVEV (reference sequence). Unmatched junction bases numbered 13, after V lost 5 bases and J lost 8 bases. The CDR3 loop is CASSAPTGTGLDEQFF. Here the CDR3 DNA reads TGTGCCAGCAGTGCCCCGACCGGGACAGGGCTCGATGAGCAGTTCTTC.

The rearrangement links TRBV29-1 to TRBJ2-1, with a possible D match to TRBD1 (5 bases). V gave up 1 base and J gave up 12 bases, with 16 bases separating them. The germline V gene has CDR1 SQVTM and CDR2 ANQGSEA. CDR3 length: 13 residues. This CDR3 reads CSVEGTGLVGQFF. The CDR3 DNA follows: TGCAGCGTTGAAGGAACAGGTTTGGTCGGGCAGTTCTTC.

This chain connects TRBV5-4 to TRBJ2-4, with TRBD2 as a possible D gene (6 bases). The CDR3 is 14 amino acids. V lost 3 bases and J lost 5, with 12 bases in between. Germline CDR1 is SGHNT and CDR2 is YYREEE (reference sequence). CDR3 bases: TGTGCCAGCAGCTGGTGGGGGGTCCAAAACATTCAGTACTTC. This sequence encodes CASSWWGVQNIQYF.

This clone occurred a few times. The genes are TRBV7-2 and TRBJ1-4; 7 bases fit TRBD1. The CDR3 loop spans 14 amino acids. Germline-derived CDR1 and CDR2 are SGHTA and FQGNSA. V was clipped by 1 base and J by 6 bases; unmatched bases: 2. CDR3 loop: CASSLGQGDEKLFF. CDR3 in DNA: TGTGCCAGCAGCTTAGGGCAGGGGGATGAAAAACTGTTTTTT.

The V and J genes are TRBV7-9 and TRBJ2-3, with unresolved D. Trimming took 5 bases from V and 2 from J, leaving 17 bases between them. The CDR3 length is 16 residues. Germline lookup yields CDR1 SEHNR and CDR2 FQNEAQ (reference sequence). In DNA form, the CDR3 reads TGTGCCAGCAGCCTACTAAACGAGGAGTTCACAGATACGCAGTATTTT. Residues: CASSLLNEEFTDTQYF.

V and J are TRBV6-5 and TRBJ2-5; TRBD1 might be the D (6 bases). Trimming removed 6 bases from V and 5 bases from J, with 10 bases in between. This CDR3 has 12 amino acids. Germline CDR1 MNHEY, CDR2 SVGAGI. CDR3 loop: CASRTGKETQYF. For the CDR3, the DNA is TGTGCCAGCAGAACAGGGAAGGAGACCCAGTACTTC.

V usage is TRBV7-8 and J usage is TRBJ2-7; D may be TRBD1 (6 bases). This CDR3 contains 15 residues. V was pared by 5 bases and J by 2 bases, with 16 bases between. Germline lookup yields CDR1 SGHVS and CDR2 FQNEAQ. The CDR3 spells CASSIQGKGAYEQYF. The CDR3 nucleotides are TGTGCCAGCAGCATACAGGGTAAAGGGGCCTACGAGCAGTACTTC.